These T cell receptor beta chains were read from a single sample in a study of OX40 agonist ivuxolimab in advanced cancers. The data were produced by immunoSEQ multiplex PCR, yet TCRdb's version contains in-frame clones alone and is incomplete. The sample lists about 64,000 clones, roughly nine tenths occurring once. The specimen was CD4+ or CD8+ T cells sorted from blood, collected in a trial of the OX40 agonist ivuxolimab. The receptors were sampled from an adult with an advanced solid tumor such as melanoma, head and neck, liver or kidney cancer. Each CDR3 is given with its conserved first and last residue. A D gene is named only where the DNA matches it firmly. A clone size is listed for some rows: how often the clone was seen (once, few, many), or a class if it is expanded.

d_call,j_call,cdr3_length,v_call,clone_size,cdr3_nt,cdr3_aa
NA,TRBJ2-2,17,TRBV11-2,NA,TGTGCCAGCAGCTTAGGGGTATGGCGAATGAACACCGGGGAGCTGTTTTTT,CASSLGVWRMNTGELFF
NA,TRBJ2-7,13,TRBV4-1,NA,TGCGCCAGCAGCACCAGTGGAACCTACGAGCAGTACTTC,CASSTSGTYEQYF
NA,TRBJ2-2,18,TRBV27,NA,TGTGCCAGCAGTTTTGGGGTGTCGGAGCGCATGAACACCGGGGAGCTGTTTTTT,CASSFGVSERMNTGELFF
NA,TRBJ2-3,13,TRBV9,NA,TGTGCCAGCAGCGTATGGGACACAGATACGCAGTATTTT,CASSVWDTDTQYF
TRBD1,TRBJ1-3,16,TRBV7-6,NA,TGTGCCAGCAGCTTAGAGCTTGGACAGGGCCGGCACACCATATATTTT,CASSLELGQGRHTIYF
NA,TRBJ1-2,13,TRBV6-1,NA,TGTGCCAGCAGTTTCGGGACAAACTATGGCTACACCTTC,CASSFGTNYGYTF
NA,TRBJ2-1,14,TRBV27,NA,TGTGCCAGCACCCGGGGAGCGAATTACAATGAGCAGTTCTTC,CASTRGANYNEQFF
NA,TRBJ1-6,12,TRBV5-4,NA,TGTGCCAGCAACGGGGGTAATTCACCCCTCCACTTT,CASNGGNSPLHF
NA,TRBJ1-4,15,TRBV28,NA,TGTGCCAGCAGTTCCGGGGTCCCAACTAATGAAAAACTGTTTTTT,CASSSGVPTNEKLFF
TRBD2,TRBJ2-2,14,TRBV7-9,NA,TGTGCCAGCAGCCTAGCGGTGAACACCGGGGAGCTGTTTTTT,CASSLAVNTGELFF
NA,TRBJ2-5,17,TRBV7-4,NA,TGTGCCAGCAGCTTAGCGGGAGGAAGGAGGCAGGGAAAGACCCAGTACTTC,CASSLAGGRRQGKTQYF
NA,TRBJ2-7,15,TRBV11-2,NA,TGTGCCAGCAGCCTCCCCAGTGGGGCCTCCTACGAGCAGTACTTC,CASSLPSGASYEQYF
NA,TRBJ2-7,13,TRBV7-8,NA,TGTGCCAGCAGCTACCAGGGATCCTACGAGCAGTACTTC,CASSYQGSYEQYF
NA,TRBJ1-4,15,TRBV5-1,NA,TGCGCCAGCAGCCCCGCACGGGGGGGACGTGAAAAACTGTTTTTT,CASSPARGGREKLFF
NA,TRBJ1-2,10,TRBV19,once,TGTGCCACCTCGAACTATGGCTACACCTTC,CATSNYGYTF
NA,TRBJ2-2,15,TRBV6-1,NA,TGTGCCAGCAGCCCGGGACACCGGAACACCGGGGAGCTGTTTTTT,CASSPGHRNTGELFF
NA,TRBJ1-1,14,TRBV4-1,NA,TGCGCCAGCAGCCAACTCGGGATGAACACTGAAGCTTTCTTT,CASSQLGMNTEAFF
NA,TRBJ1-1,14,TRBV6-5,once,TGTGCCAGCAGTTATGAGGGGGTATACACTGAAGCTTTCTTT,CASSYEGVYTEAFF
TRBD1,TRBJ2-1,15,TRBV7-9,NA,TGTGCCAGCAGCAGGGGGCGTACGTACTACAATGAGCAGTTCTTC,CASSRGRTYYNEQFF
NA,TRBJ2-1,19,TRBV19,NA,TGTGCCAGTAGTATAGCTTCGGTCGTAGGGGGAAGCTCCTACAATGAGCAGTTCTTC,CASSIASVVGGSSYNEQFF